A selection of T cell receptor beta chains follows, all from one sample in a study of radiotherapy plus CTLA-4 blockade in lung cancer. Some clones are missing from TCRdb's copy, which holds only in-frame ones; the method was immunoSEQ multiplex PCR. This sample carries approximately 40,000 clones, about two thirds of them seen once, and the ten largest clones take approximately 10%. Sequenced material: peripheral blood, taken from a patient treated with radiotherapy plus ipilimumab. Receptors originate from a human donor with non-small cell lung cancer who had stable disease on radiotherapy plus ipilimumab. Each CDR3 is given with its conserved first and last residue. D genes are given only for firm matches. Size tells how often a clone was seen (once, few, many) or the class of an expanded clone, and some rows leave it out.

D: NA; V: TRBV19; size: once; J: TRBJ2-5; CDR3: CASSIGGQGWTQYF; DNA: TGTGCCAGTAGTATAGGGGGCCAGGGGTGGACCCAGTACTTC
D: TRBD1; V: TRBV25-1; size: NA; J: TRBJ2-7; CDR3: CASSGTGTATYEQYF; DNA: TGTGCCAGCAGTGGAACCGGGACAGCCACCTACGAGCAGTACTTC
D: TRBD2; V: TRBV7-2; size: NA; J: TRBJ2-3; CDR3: CASSFRGGAGDTQYF; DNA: TGTGCCAGCAGCTTTCGCGGGGGGGCAGGAGATACGCAGTATTTT
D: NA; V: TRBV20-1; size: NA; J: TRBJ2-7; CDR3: CSGRVGYEQYF; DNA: TGCAGTGGGCGGGTGGGCTACGAGCAGTACTTC
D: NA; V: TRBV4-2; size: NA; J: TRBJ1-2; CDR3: CASSQAGGRGGYTF; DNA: TGTGCCAGCAGCCAAGCGGGAGGGCGGGGTGGCTACACCTTC
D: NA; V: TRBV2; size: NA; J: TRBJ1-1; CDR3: CASRGEGKGTEAFF; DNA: TGTGCCAGCAGGGGGGAGGGGAAGGGGACTGAAGCTTTCTTT
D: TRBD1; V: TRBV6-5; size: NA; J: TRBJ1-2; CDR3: CASRDTGAGYGYTF; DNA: TGTGCCAGCAGAGACACAGGGGCAGGATATGGCTACACCTTC
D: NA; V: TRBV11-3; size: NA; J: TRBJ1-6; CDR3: CASSQTGSYNSPLHF; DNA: TGTGCCAGCAGCCAAACAGGCTCCTATAATTCACCCCTCCACTTT
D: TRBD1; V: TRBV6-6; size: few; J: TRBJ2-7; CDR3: CASSDRVKLYEQYF; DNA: TGTGCCAGCAGTGACAGGGTAAAGCTATACGAGCAGTACTTC
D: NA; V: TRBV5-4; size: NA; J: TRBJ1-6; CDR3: CASRLASGTRDSPLHF; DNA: TGTGCCAGCAGGTTGGCATCGGGGACTAGGGATTCACCCCTCCACTTT
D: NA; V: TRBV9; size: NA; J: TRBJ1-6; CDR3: CASSLSLHSPLHF; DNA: TGTGCCAGCAGCCTAAGTCTCCATTCACCCCTCCACTTT
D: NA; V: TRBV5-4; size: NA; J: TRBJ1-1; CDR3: CASSPLPGTSNTEAFF; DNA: TGTGCCAGCAGCCCATTACCCGGGACTTCGAACACCGAAGCTTTCTTT
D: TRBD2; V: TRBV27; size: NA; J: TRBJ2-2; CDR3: CASSSPGTKGKGELFF; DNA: TGTGCCAGCAGTTCCCCTGGGACTAAGGGGAAAGGGGAGCTGTTTTTT
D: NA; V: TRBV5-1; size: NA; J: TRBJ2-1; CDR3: CASSLESTSGQFF; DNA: TGCGCCAGCAGCTTGGAAAGCACGTCCGGGCAGTTCTTC
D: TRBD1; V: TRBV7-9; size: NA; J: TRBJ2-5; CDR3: CASSRDRGREETQYF; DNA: TGTGCCAGCAGCCGGGACAGGGGGCGCGAGGAGACCCAGTACTTC
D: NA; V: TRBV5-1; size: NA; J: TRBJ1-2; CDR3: CASSLQESYGYTF; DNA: TGCGCCAGCAGCTTACAGGAGAGCTATGGCTACACCTTC
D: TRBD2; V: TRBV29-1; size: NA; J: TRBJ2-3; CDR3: CSVDFPGLDTDTQYF; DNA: TGCAGCGTTGATTTTCCGGGACTAGATACAGATACGCAGTATTTT
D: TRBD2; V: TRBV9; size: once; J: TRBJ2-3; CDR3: CASSVELAGITDTQYF; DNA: TGTGCCAGCAGCGTAGAACTAGCGGGGATAACAGATACGCAGTATTTT
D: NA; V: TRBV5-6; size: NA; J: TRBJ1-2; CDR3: CASSERGGFYGYTF; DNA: TGTGCCAGCAGCGAGCGGGGGGGCTTCTATGGCTACACCTTC
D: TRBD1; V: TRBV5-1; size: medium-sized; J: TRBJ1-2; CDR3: CASSSGQGPYGYTF; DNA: TGCGCCAGCAGCTCGGGACAGGGCCCCTATGGCTACACCTTC
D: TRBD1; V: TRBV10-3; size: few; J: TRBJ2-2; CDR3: CATRDSNTGELFF; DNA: TGTGCCACAAGGGACAGCAACACCGGGGAGCTGTTTTTT
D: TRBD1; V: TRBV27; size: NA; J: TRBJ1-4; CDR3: CASSSLGQDAKLFF; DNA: TGTGCCAGCAGTTCGCTCGGACAGGACGCAAAACTGTTTTTT
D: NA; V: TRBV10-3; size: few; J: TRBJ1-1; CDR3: CAISEREGTTFF; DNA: TGTGCCATCAGTGAACGGGAAGGGACAACTTTCTTT
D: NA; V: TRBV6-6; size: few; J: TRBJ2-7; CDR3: CASSLGHPEYEQYF; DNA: TGTGCCAGCAGTCTGGGACATCCCGAATACGAGCAGTACTTC
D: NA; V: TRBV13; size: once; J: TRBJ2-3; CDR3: CASSLGWQGLDTQYF; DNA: TGTGCCAGCAGCTTGGGGTGGCAGGGGCTGGATACGCAGTATTTT
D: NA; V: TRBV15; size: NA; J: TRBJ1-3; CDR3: CATSRVRQTASGNTIYF; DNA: TGTGCCACCAGCAGAGTGAGGCAGACCGCCTCTGGAAACACCATATATTTT
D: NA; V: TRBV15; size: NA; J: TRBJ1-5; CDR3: CATSRDRAGAGYQPQHF; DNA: TGTGCCACCAGCAGAGACCGGGCAGGGGCCGGTTATCAGCCCCAGCATTTT
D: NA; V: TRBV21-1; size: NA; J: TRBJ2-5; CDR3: CASSAGGEETQYF; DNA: TGTGCCAGCAGCGCCGGGGGTGAAGAGACCCAGTACTTC
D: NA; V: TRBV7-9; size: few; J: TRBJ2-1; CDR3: CASSLYQGNEQFF; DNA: TGTGCCAGCAGCTTGTACCAGGGGAATGAGCAGTTCTTC
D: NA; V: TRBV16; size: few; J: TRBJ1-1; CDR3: CASSQSWQGNTEAFF; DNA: TGTGCCAGCAGCCAATCTTGGCAGGGAAACACTGAAGCTTTCTTT
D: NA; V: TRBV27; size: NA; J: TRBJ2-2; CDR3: CASRWAGSSGELFF; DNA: TGTGCCAGCAGGTGGGCGGGGAGTTCCGGGGAGCTGTTTTTT
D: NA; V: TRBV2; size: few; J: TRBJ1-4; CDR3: CASSVLPPGLGEKLFF; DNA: TGTGCCAGCAGTGTTCTTCCCCCAGGGCTGGGTGAAAAACTGTTTTTT
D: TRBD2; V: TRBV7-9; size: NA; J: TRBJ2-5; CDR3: CASSLGTAGEETQYF; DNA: TGTGCCAGCAGCTTAGGGACAGCGGGGGAAGAGACCCAGTACTTC
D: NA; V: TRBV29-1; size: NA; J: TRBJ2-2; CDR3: CSVHTGTGELFF; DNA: TGCAGCGTTCACACAGGGACCGGGGAGCTGTTTTTT
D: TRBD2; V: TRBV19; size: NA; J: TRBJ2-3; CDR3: CASSIWASGNTDTQYF; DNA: TGTGCCAGTAGTATATGGGCTAGCGGGAATACAGATACGCAGTATTTT
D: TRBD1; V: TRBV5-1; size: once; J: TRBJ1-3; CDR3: CASRPDRVGNTIYF; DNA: TGCGCCAGCAGACCGGACAGGGTAGGAAACACCATATATTTT
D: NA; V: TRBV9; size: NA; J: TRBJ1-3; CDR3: CASSVESGTVGNTIYF; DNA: TGTGCCAGCAGCGTAGAGTCGGGAACAGTCGGAAACACCATATATTTT
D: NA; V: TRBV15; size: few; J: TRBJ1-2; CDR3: CATSRDRYVWGYTF; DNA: TGTGCCACCAGCAGAGACCGGTATGTCTGGGGCTACACCTTC
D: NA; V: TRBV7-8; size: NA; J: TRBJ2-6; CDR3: CASSLEGAGANVLTF; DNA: TGTGCCAGCAGCTTAGAGGGGGCTGGGGCCAACGTCCTGACTTTC
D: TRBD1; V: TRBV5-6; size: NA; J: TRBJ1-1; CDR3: CASSLDRGRGTEAFF; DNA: TGTGCCAGCAGCTTGGACAGGGGGCGGGGGACTGAAGCTTTCTTT
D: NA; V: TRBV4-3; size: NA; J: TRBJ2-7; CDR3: CASSQDLGAGEQYF; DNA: TGCGCCAGCAGCCAAGATTTGGGGGCTGGGGAGCAGTACTTC
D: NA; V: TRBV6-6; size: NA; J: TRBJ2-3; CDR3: CASTITRGAVTDTQYF; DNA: TGTGCCAGCACAATTACCCGGGGGGCTGTCACAGATACGCAGTATTTT
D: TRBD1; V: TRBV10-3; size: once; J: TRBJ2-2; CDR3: CAIRGTGATGELFF; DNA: TGTGCCATCAGGGGGACAGGGGCCACCGGGGAGCTGTTTTTT
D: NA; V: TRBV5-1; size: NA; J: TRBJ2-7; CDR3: CATTPGGGATYEQYF; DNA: TGCGCCACCACACCGGGAGGGGGCGCCACCTACGAGCAGTACTTC
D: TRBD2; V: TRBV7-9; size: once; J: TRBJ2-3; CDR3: CASSPTSGGSDTQYF; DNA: TGTGCCAGCAGCCCGACTAGCGGGGGTTCAGATACGCAGTATTTT
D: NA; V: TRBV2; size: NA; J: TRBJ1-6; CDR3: CASSRQGFDSPLHF; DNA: TGTGCCAGCAGTCGGCAGGGGTTTGATTCACCCCTCCACTTT
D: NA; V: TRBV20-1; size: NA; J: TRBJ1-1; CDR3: CSAGRGTEAFF; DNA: TGCAGTGCTGGACGGGGGACTGAAGCTTTCTTT
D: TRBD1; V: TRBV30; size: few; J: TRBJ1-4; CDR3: CAPQRGTGGSSCGKLFF; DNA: TGTGCCCCTCAACGCGGGACAGGGGGTTCTAGTTGTGGAAAACTGTTTTTT
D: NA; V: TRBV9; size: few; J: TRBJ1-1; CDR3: CASSVGWSTEAFF; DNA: TGTGCCAGCAGCGTAGGATGGAGCACTGAAGCTTTCTTT
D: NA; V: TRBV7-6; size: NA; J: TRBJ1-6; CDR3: CASSLRQDSYNSPLHF; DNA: TGTGCCAGCAGCTTACGACAGGACTCCTATAATTCACCCCTCCACTTT
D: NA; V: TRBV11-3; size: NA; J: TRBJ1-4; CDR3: CASSLGGYTTVYNEKLFF; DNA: TGTGCCAGCAGCTTGGGAGGTTATACGACAGTTTATAATGAAAAACTGTTTTTT
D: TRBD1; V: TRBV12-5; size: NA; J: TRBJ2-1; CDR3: CASGLVGQGGYEQFF; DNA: TGTGCTAGTGGTTTGGTAGGACAGGGGGGCTATGAGCAGTTCTTC
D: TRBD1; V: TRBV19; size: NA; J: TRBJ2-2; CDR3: CASGRTGGGNTGELFF; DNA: TGTGCCAGTGGACGGACAGGGGGAGGGAACACCGGGGAGCTGTTTTTT
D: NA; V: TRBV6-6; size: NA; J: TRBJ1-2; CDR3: CASSYIGANHGYTF; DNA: TGTGCCAGCAGTTATATTGGAGCTAACCATGGCTACACCTTC
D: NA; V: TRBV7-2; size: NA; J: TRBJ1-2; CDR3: CASSLGGRGPNYGYTF; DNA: TGTGCCAGCAGCTTAGGAGGGCGGGGACCCAACTATGGCTACACCTTC
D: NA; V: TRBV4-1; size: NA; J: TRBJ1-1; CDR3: CASSILDRQNTEAFF; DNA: TGCGCCAGCAGTATCCTGGACAGACAGAACACTGAAGCTTTCTTT